This is a list of T cell receptor beta chains from one sample in a study of T cell responses to AZD1222 COVID-19 vaccine. The protocol was immunoSEQ multiplex PCR, while the TCRdb copy is restricted to in-frame clones and leaves out a portion. The sample gives tens of thousands of clones, approximately 92% of which show up once; roughly 6% is in the top ten. Sequences were derived from peripheral blood, sampled 28 days after the second AZD1222 dose. These receptors all come from an adult who received the AZD1222 COVID-19 vaccine. Each CDR3 is given with its conserved first and last residue. A D gene is named only where the DNA matches it firmly. Clone size, where shown, is once, few, many, or a class for clones that have expanded.

TRBD2,TRBV7-2,-,TRBJ2-2,TGTGCCAGCAGCTTAAGCGGGGTGAACACCGGGGAGCTGTTTTTT,CASSLSGVNTGELFF
-,TRBV6-5,-,TRBJ1-1,TGTGCCAGCAGCCTATCCAGAGGTACTGAAGCTTTCTTT,CASSLSRGTEAFF
-,TRBV7-8,-,TRBJ1-5,TGTGCCAGCAGCGCCGAAACAGGGAGGGATAAGGAGCCCCAGCATTTT,CASSAETGRDKEPQHF
TRBD1,TRBV28,-,TRBJ1-1,TGTGCCAGCAGGCCTCGGACAGGGAGGAACACTGAAGCTTTCTTT,CASRPRTGRNTEAFF
-,TRBV28,once,TRBJ2-1,TGTGCCAGCAGTTTTTTTCGGGACGGAGCAAATGAGCAGTTCTTC,CASSFFRDGANEQFF
TRBD2,TRBV3-1/TRBV3-2,-,TRBJ2-3,TGTGCCAGCAGCCTGACTAGCGGCACAGATACGCAGTATTTT,CASSLTSGTDTQYF
TRBD1,TRBV6-5,few,TRBJ1-5,TGTGCCAGCAGCCTAGACAGGGACGGCAATCAGCCCCAGCATTTT,CASSLDRDGNQPQHF
-,TRBV5-4,-,TRBJ2-7,TGTGCCAGCAGCCCAGACAAAAACTCCTACGAGCAGTACTTC,CASSPDKNSYEQYF
-,TRBV6-5,-,TRBJ1-4,TGTGCCAGCAATACAGGGAGGGGTCGAGAAAAACTGTTTTTT,CASNTGRGREKLFF
-,TRBV19,-,TRBJ1-5,TGTGCCAGTAGTCCACAGGGAGGGAATCAGCCCCAGCATTTT,CASSPQGGNQPQHF
TRBD1,TRBV30,-,TRBJ1-1,TGTGCCTGGAGTGTAAGCCGGACAGGAATGAACACTGAAGCTTTCTTT,CAWSVSRTGMNTEAFF
TRBD2,TRBV11-2,-,TRBJ2-7,TGTGCCAGCAGCCCACTTACCGGGGGGTCCGATTACGAGCAGTACTTC,CASSPLTGGSDYEQYF
-,TRBV9,-,TRBJ2-3,TGTGCCAGCAGCGTAGGGTGGGAGCGGAAACCCAGCACAGATACGCAGTATTTT,CASSVGWERKPSTDTQYF
-,TRBV9,-,TRBJ2-7,TGTGCCAGCAGCCCCCGGGGTAGCGGTAACTCCTACGAGCAGTACTTC,CASSPRGSGNSYEQYF
TRBD1,TRBV5-1,-,TRBJ1-4,TGCGCCAGCAGCCTCGAGGGGGCGGCTAATGAAAAACTGTTTTTT,CASSLEGAANEKLFF
TRBD2,TRBV2,-,TRBJ2-5,TGTGCCACCTCGACTAGCGGGCCACAAGAGACCCAGTACTTC,CATSTSGPQETQYF
-,TRBV11-2,-,TRBJ1-4,TGTGCCAGCAGCTCCGGGCAGGGGTGGGATGAAAAACTGTTTTTT,CASSSGQGWDEKLFF
-,TRBV2,-,TRBJ1-1,TGTGCCAGGGTTAACGGGACTCCCGAAAGGGGCACTGAAGCTTTCTTT,CARVNGTPERGTEAFF
-,TRBV21-1,-,TRBJ1-2,TGTGCCAGCAGCAAAGAGGACAGGGCGGGCGGCTACACCTTC,CASSKEDRAGGYTF
TRBD1,TRBV5-1,-,TRBJ2-5,TGCGCCAGCAACACCGGGACAGGGATGGAGACCCAGTACTTC,CASNTGTGMETQYF
-,TRBV10-2,-,TRBJ2-5,TGCGCCAGCAGCACGGGGGCGGGGGAGACCCAGTACTTC,CASSTGAGETQYF
-,TRBV30,-,TRBJ1-2,TGTGCCTTGATGGAGGGTAACTATGGCTACACCTTC,CALMEGNYGYTF
-,TRBV9,-,TRBJ2-1,TGTGCCAGCAGCGTAGGGGCAGGGGCCGCGAATGAGCAGTTCTTC,CASSVGAGAANEQFF
-,TRBV18,once,TRBJ2-6,TGTGCCAGCTCAGCCGGGACCGCTGGGGCCAACGTCCTGACTTTC,CASSAGTAGANVLTF
TRBD1,TRBV6-5,-,TRBJ1-6,TGTGCCAGCAGGGAGCGGGGACAGTGGAATTCACCCCTCCACTTT,CASRERGQWNSPLHF
TRBD2,TRBV19,-,TRBJ2-7,TGTGCCAGTACCGGGACTAGCGGGCTCTACGAGCAGTACTTC,CASTGTSGLYEQYF
TRBD1,TRBV7-6,-,TRBJ2-2,TGTGCCAGCAGCGGCCTTCAGGGGGCAAGGACCGGGGAGCTGTTTTTT,CASSGLQGARTGELFF
-,TRBV27,few,TRBJ2-7,TGTGCCAGCAGTTTGAGAATGACTACCTCCCCGGACGAGCAGTACTTC,CASSLRMTTSPDEQYF
-,TRBV6-6,-,TRBJ2-5,TGTGCCAGCAGCCCCCGGGGTTGGGAGACCCAGTACTTC,CASSPRGWETQYF
-,TRBV30,-,TRBJ2-7,TGTGCCTGGACCGGGGGAGTTTACGAGCAGTACTTC,CAWTGGVYEQYF
TRBD2,TRBV10-3,once,TRBJ2-1,TGTGCCATCGGGCGGGAGAGAGGTGAGCAGTTCTTC,CAIGRERGEQFF
TRBD1,TRBV6-5,-,TRBJ1-1,TGTGCCAGCAGATCCGGGACAGTTTCCAACACTGAAGCTTTCTTT,CASRSGTVSNTEAFF
-,TRBV3-1/TRBV3-2,-,TRBJ1-1,TGTGCCAGCAGCCAAGCGTGGGGGAACACTGAAGCTTTCTTT,CASSQAWGNTEAFF
-,TRBV20-1,once,TRBJ2-3,TGCAGTGCTAGTCTCCCCACAGATACGCAGTATTTT,CSASLPTDTQYF
-,TRBV15,-,TRBJ1-6,TGTGCCACCAGCAGAGCAGTGTTAAATTCACCCCTCCACTTT,CATSRAVLNSPLHF
TRBD2,TRBV23-1,-,TRBJ2-7,TGCGCCAGCAGTCAATCCCGATATAGCGGGAGAAGCTACGAGCAGTACTTC,CASSQSRYSGRSYEQYF
TRBD2,TRBV5-4,-,TRBJ2-7,TGTGCCAGCAGCTTGCCTAGCGGGAGGTACGAGCAGTACTTC,CASSLPSGRYEQYF
TRBD2,TRBV7-9,-,TRBJ2-5,TGTGCCAGCAGAGCTGCCCCTTTACTAGCGGGGGGACAAGAGACCCAGTACTTC,CASRAAPLLAGGQETQYF
-,TRBV9,once,TRBJ2-2,TGTGCCAGCAGCGTTCTCGGGGGTAGAGGGGAGCTGTTTTTT,CASSVLGGRGELFF